Each of the 28 T cell receptor beta chains below was sequenced from the same sample in a study of tumour-infiltrating T cells in Burkitt lymphoma. Here immunoSEQ multiplex PCR was the method, and the copy in TCRdb shows in-frame clones only, minus some. Of fewer than 1,500 clones listed, 13% were seen once; the top ten hold under 6%. Material: tumor tissue. These receptors were obtained from a human donor with Burkitt lymphoma.

This clone appeared a few times. This chain joins TRBV9 and TRBJ1-1; D is unresolved. The CDR3 covers 12 residues. Looked up from germline, CDR1 is SGDLS and CDR2 is YYNGEE. Deletions cut 0 bases from V and 6 bases from J, with 6 bases between. The CDR3 sequence: CASSVGSAEAFF. CDR3 nucleotides: TGTGCCAGCAGCGTAGGCTCCGCTGAAGCTTTCTTT.

This clone was detected only a few times. CDR3 coding DNA: TGCGCCAGCAGCCAAGATAACGCGGGCTACAATGAGCAGTTCTTC. Amino acid sequence: CASSQDNAGYNEQFF. The chain links TRBV4-3 to TRBJ2-1, with a possible D match to TRBD2 (5 bases). The V and J ends lost 0 bases and 3 bases respectively, with 9 bases between them. The CDR3 extends over 15 amino acids. Germline V CDR1 and CDR2: LGHNA, YSLEER.

This clone was seen a few times. This chain uses TRBV5-5 with TRBJ1-4; 9 nucleotides agree with TRBD1. Unmatched junction bases numbered 4, after V lost 4 bases and J lost 0 bases. This CDR3 has 16 amino acids. Germline assignment: CDR1 SGHKS and CDR2 YYEKEE (reference sequence). CDR3 DNA sequence: TGTGCCAGCAGCCACCGACAGGGGGCAACTAATGAAAAACTGTTTTTT. Protein sequence: CASSHRQGATNEKLFF. The whole variable domain, filled in from reference TRBV5-5 and TRBJ1-4, reads DAGVTQSPTHLIKTRGQQVTLRCSPISGHKSVSWYQQVLGQGPQFIFQYYEKEERGRGNFPDRFSARQFPNYSSELNVNALLLGDSALYLCASSHRQGATNEKLFFGSGTQLSVL.

This clone turned up a few times. CDR3: CASSPPTESYGYTF. CDR3 coding DNA: TGTGCCAGCTCACCCCCGACAGAGTCCTATGGCTACACCTTC. The rearrangement links TRBV18 to TRBJ1-2, with D possibly TRBD1 on 5 matching bases. This CDR3 comprises 14 residues. V lost 3 bases, J lost 4 bases, and 12 bases lay in between. Looked up from germline, CDR1 is KGHSH and CDR2 is LQKENI.

This clone was counted between two and nine times. This chain uses TRBV4-1 with TRBJ2-7; D remains unclear. Per germline, CDR1 MGHRA and CDR2 YSYEKL. The CDR3 has 15 amino acids. Trimming took off 0 bases at V and 2 bases at J, with 11 bases between the two ends. In DNA, the CDR3 is TGCGCCAGCAGCCAAGAACCGACAATCACCTACGAGCAGTACTTC. The encoded protein is CASSQEPTITYEQYF.

Only a few counts were recorded for this clone. V usage is TRBV19 and J usage is TRBJ2-3, with a weak D call TRBD2 (6 bases). Germline V CDR1 and CDR2: LNHDA, SQIVND (reference sequence). The CDR3 runs 15 residues. V was trimmed by 4 bases and J by 3 bases, leaving 14 bases between them. This chain's CDR3 is CASSTLGGRTDTQYF. The DNA of the CDR3 is TGTGCCAGTAGTACTCTCGGAGGGAGAACAGATACGCAGTATTTT.

The chain employs TRBV7-9 and TRBJ1-5; tentatively, D is TRBD1 (5 bases). CDR3 length: 15 residues. Germline-derived CDR1 and CDR2 are SEHNR and FQNEAQ (reference sequence). Trimming took off 1 base at V and 0 bases at J, with 7 bases between the two ends. CDR3 residues: CASSLGDSSNQPQHF. CDR3 sequence (DNA): TGTGCCAGCAGCTTAGGAGACAGTAGCAATCAGCCCCAGCATTTT.

This clone was observed a handful of times. The chain uses TRBV7-9 and TRBJ1-2; TRBD1 matches at 8 bases. The CDR3 length is 15 residues. Germline CDR1 and CDR2: SEHNR and FQNEAQ (reference sequence). Trimming cost V 5 bases and J 4 bases; bases outside gene matches: 9. The CDR3 region is CASSPRDRQLYGYTF. The CDR3 DNA is TGTGCCAGCAGCCCTCGGGACAGGCAACTCTATGGCTACACCTTC.

This chain uses TRBV30 with TRBJ2-5, with 9 nucleotides matching TRBD2. The CDR3 runs 15 residues. V trimming: 2 bases; J trimming: 5 bases; junction bases outside the gene matches: 9. Germline loops: CDR1 GTSNPN, CDR2 SVGIG (reference sequence). CDR3 DNA: TGTGCCTGGAGTCGCCAGCGGGAGGATCGGGAGACCCAGTACTTC. Amino acid sequence: CAWSRQREDRETQYF.

The table lists this clone with a few counts. The chain has TRBV7-2 and TRBJ2-1; D may be TRBD2 (6 bases). CDR1 SGHTA and CDR2 FQGNSA come from the germline V gene. The CDR3 loop spans 15 amino acids. Trimming removed 1 base from V and 7 bases from J, with 14 bases in between. CDR3 nucleotide sequence: TGTGCCAGCAGCTTAGGGTCGGGAGTCCTAAATGAGCAGTTCTTC. Translation: CASSLGSGVLNEQFF.

This clone was counted between two and nine times. CDR3 sequence: CATSREGSNEQFF. The CDR3 region has the DNA TGTGCCACCAGCAGAGAAGGTTCCAATGAGCAGTTCTTC. The gene calls are TRBV15 and TRBJ2-1, with D unclear. Trimming cost V 0 bases and J 6 bases, with 6 bases left between them. The CDR3 is made up of 13 amino acids. Per germline, CDR1 LNHNV and CDR2 YYDKDF (reference sequence).

The rearrangement links TRBV29-1 to TRBJ2-3, with D perhaps matching TRBD1 (5 bases). The CDR3 sequence is 14 residues long. Germline CDR1 is SQVTM and CDR2 is ANQGSEA. With 4 bases removed from V and 3 bases from J, the gap between germline ends came to 14 bases. The CDR3 nucleotides read TGCAGCGTTGGGGCAGGGCTCCTAACAGATACGCAGTATTTT. This sequence encodes CSVGAGLLTDTQYF.

The chain carries TRBV9 and TRBJ2-7; unclear D gene. Germline lookup yields CDR1 SGDLS and CDR2 YYNGEE. The CDR3 consists of 16 residues. V shed 4 bases and J shed 2 bases, with 19 bases lying between them. CDR3 sequence reads: CASSPSSKSFPYEQYF. The DNA for the CDR3 is TGTGCCAGCAGCCCGTCGAGTAAAAGTTTTCCCTACGAGCAGTACTTC.

The chain combines TRBV4-3 with TRBJ2-7; 7 positions match TRBD2. From germline, CDR1 is LGHNA and CDR2 YSLEER. The CDR3 has 15 amino acids. Trimming at V came to 0 bases and at J to 3 bases, leaving 5 bases not matched to a gene. The CDR3 DNA follows: TGCGCCAGCAGCCAAGATCCTAGCGGCTACTACGAGCAGTACTTC. Protein: CASSQDPSGYYEQYF.

The table lists this clone with a few counts. This rearrangement joins TRBV7-6 to TRBJ2-7; D might be TRBD1 (6 bases). CDR1 and CDR2 (germline): SGHVS, FNYEAQ. V lost 2 bases to trimming and J lost 9 bases, with 20 bases between them. This CDR3 has 15 residues. This CDR3 is CASSLLNRAQSGQYF. CDR3 nucleotide sequence: TGTGCCAGCAGCTTACTTAACAGGGCCCAAAGCGGGCAGTACTTC.

The V gene is TRBV29-1, the J gene TRBJ2-7; 8 nucleotides match TRBD1. Germline CDR1 and CDR2: SQVTM and ANQGSEA. V trimming: 8 bases; J trimming: 1 base; junction bases outside the gene matches: 10. The CDR3 totals 14 residues. The CDR3 loop reads CSTRDRDRSYEQYF. The CDR3 region has the DNA TGCAGCACCCGGGACCGGGACAGGTCCTACGAGCAGTACTTC.

This clone showed up just once. The CDR3 bases are TGTGCCAGCAGTCAGTCCTTGAACACTGAAGCTTTCTTT. It specifies CASSQSLNTEAFF. The chain links TRBV6-6 to TRBJ1-1; D uncertain. Germline V CDR1 and CDR2: MNHNY, SVGAGI (reference sequence). The CDR3 runs 13 residues. Trimming took 5 bases from V and 0 from J, leaving 7 bases between them.

This chain uses TRBV29-1 with TRBJ2-1, with 10 bases identical to TRBD2. V was clipped by 7 bases and J by 5 bases; unmatched bases: 5. Germline CDR1 and CDR2: SQVTM and ANQGSEA. This CDR3 is 13 amino acids long. Here the CDR3 DNA reads TGCAGCGCCCGAGCGGGGGGGGACAATGAGCAGTTCTTC. Translation: CSARAGGDNEQFF.

There are a few counts of this clone. The V and J genes are TRBV12-5 and TRBJ2-7; D unresolved. Germline CDR1 is LGHNT and CDR2 is FRNRAP. V shed 5 bases and J shed 2 bases, with 13 bases lying between them. The CDR3 is 14 residues long. CDR3 bases: TGTGCTAGTGGTGGAGACGGATTCCCCTACGAGCAGTACTTC. Translating it yields CASGGDGFPYEQYF.

The chain uses TRBV15 and TRBJ2-1; 11 positions agree with TRBD2. The V gene's germline CDR1 is LNHNV and CDR2 YYDKDF (reference sequence). The CDR3 has 16 amino acids. The J segment lost 4 bases and the V segment lost 1 base, leaving 3 bases of the junction unmatched. CDR3 DNA: TGTGCCACCAGCAGAGGGACTAGCGGGCGTTACAATGAGCAGTTCTTC. Translating it yields CATSRGTSGRYNEQFF.

This clone was seen more than once but under ten times. The chain's CDR3 is CASSLPYNGRPRAGTEAFF. The CDR3 region has the DNA TGTGCCAGCAGCCTTCCCTACAACGGGAGGCCCAGGGCGGGAACTGAAGCTTTCTTT. The chain joins TRBV4-2 to TRBJ1-1; possible D gene TRBD1, 5 bases. The CDR3 extends over 19 amino acids. With 4 bases removed from V and 5 bases from J, the gap between germline ends came to 29 bases. Per the germline V gene, CDR1 is LGHNA and CDR2 is YNFKEQ.

In its sample, this clone was seen a few times. The rearrangement links TRBV9 to TRBJ2-3; D could derive from TRBD1 or TRBD2 (5 bases each). The germline gives CDR1 SGDLS, CDR2 YYNGEE. CDR3 length: 14 amino acids. The V end was cut by 4 bases, the J end by 6 bases, with 15 bases between. The CDR3 DNA is TGTGCCAGCAGCTCCGTGGGGGAGCGTGATACGCAGTATTTT. Protein: CASSSVGERDTQYF.

For this clone: At one end the junction does not follow the germline gene, possibly because of a read error. The chain carries TRBV7-9 and TRBJ1-3; D call uncertain. The CDR3 spans 17 residues. The germline V gene encodes CDR1 SEHNR and CDR2 FQNEAQ (reference sequence). CDR3 amino acids: CASNLFERLRSGNTIYF. CDR3 coding DNA: TGTGCCAGCAACTTATTTGAAAGATTACGCTCTGGAAACACCATATATTTT. Supplemented by reference TRBV7-9 and TRBJ1-3, the full variable domain reads DTGVSQNPRHKITKRGQNVTFRCDPISEHNRLYWYRQTLGQGPEFLTYFQNEAQLEKSRLLSDRFSAERPKGSFSTLEIQRTEQGDSAMYLCASNLFERLRSGNTIYFGEGSWLTVV.

This clone was observed a handful of times. The rearrangement uses TRBV7-2 and TRBJ2-5; D ambiguous. The CDR3 consists of 14 residues. Germline values: CDR1 SGHTA, CDR2 FQGNSA. V dropped 2 bases and J dropped 4 bases, with 11 bases sitting between them. CDR3 coding DNA: TGTGCCAGCAGCTTAACCCTTACCAGAGAGACCCAGTACTTC. This codes for CASSLTLTRETQYF.

This sequence joins TRBV11-2 and TRBJ2-7; TRBD2 might be the D (6 bases). Germline CDR1 is SGHAT and CDR2 is FQNNGV. Trimming took 7 bases from V and 0 from J, leaving 16 bases between them. The CDR3 runs 15 residues. CDR3 region: CASIKTGDASYEQYF. For the CDR3, the DNA is TGTGCCAGCATCAAAACGGGGGACGCCTCCTACGAGCAGTACTTC.

This clone was counted only a few times. The V call is TRBV9, the J call TRBJ2-3; no clear D gene. Germline V gives CDR1 SGDLS, CDR2 YYNGEE. V was cut by 0 bases and J by 5 bases, with 10 bases left in between. The CDR3 contains 14 residues. Here the CDR3 DNA reads TGTGCCAGCAGCGTAGAAGGGTTGGTAGATACGCAGTATTTT. The encoded protein is CASSVEGLVDTQYF.

In its sample, this clone was seen a few times. The chain is built from TRBV6-5 and TRBJ1-1; D unclear. Between the trimmed V and J ends, which lost 6 bases and 0 bases, there was a span of 11 bases. Germline V gene sequence: CDR1 MNHEY, CDR2 SVGAGI. The length of the CDR3 is 14 residues. The CDR3: CASRLPTMNTEAFF. In nucleotides, the CDR3 is TGTGCCAGCAGACTCCCCACAATGAACACTGAAGCTTTCTTT.

In this sample, this clone turned up a few times. This chain uses TRBV10-2 with TRBJ2-1, with unresolved D. CDR3 length equals 12 residues. From germline, CDR1 is WSHSY and CDR2 SAAADI. The V end lost 8 bases, the J end lost 2 bases, and 7 bases lay between the germline ends. The CDR3 nucleotides read TGCGCCAGCGGGTTAGCCTACAATGAGCAGTTCTTC. Encoded protein: CASGLAYNEQFF.